Below, 9 T cell receptor beta chains from the same sample are listed, as sequenced in a study of siplizumab effects on memory and regulatory T cells. Sequenced by immunoSEQ multiplex PCR; TCRdb stores in-frame clones only, minus some. This table has 50,000 to 60,000 clones, about 90% appearing once. Sequencing was performed on naive CD8+ T cells sorted from blood. The source is a human donor in good health.

The rearrangement uses TRBV27 and TRBJ1-6, with D unclear. The CDR3 consists of 14 residues. V lost 10 bases to trimming and J lost 5 bases, with 15 bases between them. CDR1 and CDR2 (germline): MNHEY, SMNVEV (reference sequence). In DNA, the CDR3 is TGTGCCACCAGCTGGGCAGCTAATAATTCACCCCTCCACTTT. Protein: CATSWAANNSPLHF.

The chain joins TRBV6-5 to TRBJ1-2; D may be TRBD1 (5 bases). Germline assignment: CDR1 MNHEY and CDR2 SVGAGI. The CDR3 totals 13 residues. V dropped 0 bases and J dropped 8 bases, with 10 bases sitting between them. DNA for the CDR3: TGTGCCAGCAGTTACTCGAGCAGGGAGGGCTACACCTTC. Its protein product is CASSYSSREGYTF.

The V gene is TRBV27, the J gene TRBJ2-1; TRBD2 aligns across 8 bases. Losses at the gene ends were 8 bases for V and 4 bases for J; bases not matched to a gene: 7. CDR3 length: 14 residues. CDR1 is MNHEY and CDR2 is SMNVEV in the germline V gene (reference sequence). This CDR3 is CASSSGSRYNEQFF. CDR3 DNA sequence: TGTGCCAGCTCCAGCGGGAGTCGGTACAATGAGCAGTTCTTC.

V gene TRBV9 combines with J gene TRBJ2-7; possible D gene TRBD1, 6 bases. In germline, CDR1 is SGDLS, CDR2 YYNGEE. V was clipped by 4 bases and J by 0 bases, with 14 bases between them. The CDR3 extends over 15 amino acids. CDR3 sequence reads: CASSSEGTPSYEQYF. The CDR3 DNA follows: TGTGCCAGCAGCTCAGAAGGGACACCCTCCTACGAGCAGTACTTC.

This clone was seen just once. The rearrangement joins TRBV11-2 to TRBJ1-1; 7 nucleotides match TRBD1. Trimming cost V 0 bases and J 5 bases; bases outside gene matches: 6. The CDR3 length is 15 residues. Germline V gives CDR1 SGHAT, CDR2 FQNNGV. CDR3 in DNA: TGTGCCAGCAGCTTAGATCTGGGACAGAGAACTGAAGCTTTCTTT. Amino acids: CASSLDLGQRTEAFF.

As concerns this clone: Within the sample, other DNA sequences also encode this same CDR3. This sequence joins TRBV14 and TRBJ2-7; D uncertain. With 1 base removed from V and 4 bases from J, the gap between germline ends came to 2 bases. Germline assignment: CDR1 SGHDN and CDR2 FVKESK. This CDR3 comprises 11 residues. The CDR3 loop is CASSQAYEQYF. The CDR3 DNA reads TGTGCCAGCAGCCAAGCTTACGAGCAGTACTTC. Full variable domain (remainder filled in from reference TRBV14 and TRBJ2-7): EAGVTQFPSHSVIEKGQTVTLRCDPISGHDNLYWYRRVMGKEIKFLLHFVKESKQDESGMPNNRFLAERTGGTYSTLKVQPAELEDSGVYFCASSQAYEQYFGPGTRLTVT.

By frequency in the sample, this clone is medium-sized (0.01 to 0.1%). V and J are TRBV27 and TRBJ2-7; TRBD1 matches 8 bases. Germline values: CDR1 MNHEY, CDR2 SMNVEV (reference sequence). The V gene end was trimmed by 6 bases and the J gene end by 0 bases; junction bases not matched to a gene: 13. CDR3 size: 17 residues. The DNA for the CDR3 is TGTGCCAGCAGCCTTGTTCAGGGGGCCCCCTTCTCCTACGAGCAGTACTTC. Translated: CASSLVQGAPFSYEQYF.

Written as DNA, the CDR3 is TGTGCCAGCAGTGAGACAGGGTCCGGCTACACCTTC. As protein: CASSETGSGYTF. The J gene is TRBJ1-2, the V gene TRBV6-4; 7 bases agree with TRBD1. This CDR3 has 12 amino acids. J gave up 8 bases and V 3 bases, and 3 bases lay outside the gene matches. Germline V gives CDR1 MRHNA, CDR2 SNTAGT.

The J gene is TRBJ2-7, the V gene TRBV11-2; D unresolved. Trimming cost V 5 bases and J 7 bases, with 9 bases left between them. This CDR3 spans 11 amino acids. The V gene's germline CDR1 is SGHAT and CDR2 FQNNGV. DNA of the CDR3: TGTGCCAGCAGCACCCTCTGGGAGCAGTACTTC. This sequence encodes CASSTLWEQYF.